The 28 T cell receptor beta chains below were found in one sample sequenced in a study of long-term antiretroviral therapy in people with HIV (dated by TCRdb to 2021 to 2024). The immunoSEQ hsTCRB v3.0 assay was used at survey level resolution to sequence the TRB variable region. In its TCRdb copy, this immuneACCESS table keeps in-frame sequences only and misses some clones. Where compared with another copy, unresolved V genes explain less than half of these, and the others have no known cause. This sample gives 30,000 to 40,000 clones in total; roughly 80% of them show up just once. Of the sample, 5.5% to 6.5% is held by the ten largest clones. The starting material was unsorted PBMCs, obtained 1 year after starting antiretroviral therapy. The receptors shown here come from a man younger than 35 with HIV.

CDR3: CASSKTGTAAYEQYF. Written as DNA, the CDR3 is TGTGCCAGCAGCAAAACTGGGACAGCAGCCTACGAGCAGTACTTC. The chain employs TRBV6-5 and TRBJ2-7; 7 bases line up with TRBD1. Germline V lookup: CDR1 MNHEY, CDR2 SVGAGI. V shed 6 bases, J shed 2 bases, and the junction held 10 bases outside the gene matches. CDR3 size: 15 residues.

The chain joins TRBV5-1 to TRBJ1-1; D ambiguous. CDR1 SGHRS and CDR2 YFSETQ come from the germline V gene. CDR3 size: 13 residues. The V and J ends lost 2 bases and 1 base respectively, with 6 bases between them. The CDR3 nucleotides are TGCGCCAGCAGCTTAGAACCGAACACTGAAGCTTTCTTT. Amino acids: CASSLEPNTEAFF.

The table lists this clone with a few counts. The chain uses TRBV6-5 and TRBJ1-4; unclear D gene. CDR1 is MNHEY, CDR2 SVGAGI, per germline. The CDR3 spans 13 residues. V dropped 6 bases and J dropped 6 bases, with 11 bases sitting between them. CDR3 sequence (DNA): TGTGCCAGCAGGCCCGTCGGGGATGAAAAACTGTTTTTT. It codes for CASRPVGDEKLFF.

The J gene is TRBJ1-2, the V gene TRBV7-3; D is undetermined. The CDR3 spans 14 residues. The germline V and J ends were trimmed by 5 bases and 4 bases, with 14 bases remaining between them. Germline assignment: CDR1 SGHTA and CDR2 FQGTGA. The chain's CDR3 is CASSKTGQAYGYTF. In DNA form, the CDR3 reads TGTGCCAGCAGCAAGACCGGCCAGGCCTATGGCTACACCTTC.

The chain employs TRBV28 and TRBJ1-5; D is unclear. CDR1 is MDHEN and CDR2 is SYDVKM in the germline V gene. Trimming left V 3 bases short and J 2 bases short, with 11 bases between. This CDR3 has 15 amino acids. The CDR3 DNA follows: TGTGCCAGCAGTTTTACTTCCCGGGGCAATCAGCCCCAGCATTTT. It codes for CASSFTSRGNQPQHF. Combining the CDR3 with reference TRBV28 and TRBJ1-5 gives the whole variable domain DVKVTQSSRYLVKRTGEKVFLECVQDMDHENMFWYRQDPGLGLRLIYFSYDVKMKEKGDIPEGYSVSREKKERFSLILESASTNQTSMYLCASSFTSRGNQPQHFGDGTRLSIL.

This clone was seen only once. The chain combines TRBV7-9 with TRBJ1-5; D is perhaps TRBD1 (5 bases). V was cut by 1 base and J by 5 bases, with 12 bases left in between. Looked up from germline, CDR1 is SEHNR and CDR2 is FQNEAQ (reference sequence). The CDR3 has 15 amino acids. The chain's CDR3 is CASSLEGVLDQPQHF. In DNA form, the CDR3 reads TGTGCCAGCAGCTTAGAAGGGGTATTGGATCAGCCCCAGCATTTT.

The chain uses TRBV6-6 and TRBJ1-1, with a tentative D call TRBD1 (5 bases). The CDR3 extends over 14 amino acids. In germline, CDR1 is MNHNY, CDR2 SVGAGI (reference sequence). V lost 0 bases and J 3 bases, leaving 8 bases between the germline ends. Written as DNA, the CDR3 is TGTGCCAGCAGTTACTCTGGGGCTGACACTGAAGCTTTCTTT. Its translation: CASSYSGADTEAFF.

This rearrangement joins TRBV9 to TRBJ2-3; tentatively, D is TRBD2 (5 bases). The CDR3 has 14 residues. Trimming took off 0 bases at V and 5 bases at J, with 10 bases between the two ends. Germline-derived CDR1 and CDR2 are SGDLS and YYNGEE. This CDR3 reads CASSVGGAGDTQYF. The CDR3 nucleotides read TGTGCCAGCAGCGTAGGGGGAGCTGGAGATACGCAGTATTTT.

The rearrangement links TRBV9 to TRBJ2-1, with D possibly being TRBD1 or TRBD2 (5 bases each). Germline CDR1 reads SGDLS; CDR2 reads YYNGEE. With 3 bases removed from V and 2 bases from J, the gap between germline ends came to 12 bases. The CDR3 has 15 residues. The CDR3 reads CASSAEGTAYNEQFF. CDR3 sequence (DNA): TGTGCCAGCAGCGCAGAGGGGACGGCCTACAATGAGCAGTTCTTC.

This clone was observed a few times. The rearrangement uses TRBV7-3 and TRBJ1-1; a weak D match, TRBD1 (6 bases). The CDR3 covers 14 residues. The V gene's germline CDR1 is SGHTA and CDR2 FQGTGA. Trimming pared 0 bases from V and 1 base from J, leaving 6 bases between. The CDR3 DNA sequence: TGTGCCAGCAGCTTAACGACAGGGAACACTGAAGCTTTCTTT. Amino acid sequence: CASSLTTGNTEAFF. Full variable domain (missing parts from reference TRBV7-3 and TRBJ1-1): GAGVSQTPSNKVTEKGKYVELRCDPISGHTALYWYRQSLGQGPEFLIYFQGTGAADDSGLPNDRFFAVRPEGSVSTLKIQRTERGDSAVYLCASSLTTGNTEAFFGQGTRLTVV.

CDR3 DNA: TGTGCCAGCAGCTTCGGGGCGGGAGCAGGAAACGAGCAGTACTTC. It translates to CASSFGAGAGNEQYF. The gene calls are TRBV7-3 and TRBJ2-7, with 7 bases fitting TRBD2. Per germline, CDR1 SGHTA and CDR2 FQGTGA. The CDR3 is 15 residues long. V was clipped by 3 bases and J by 5 bases; unmatched bases: 10.

The V and J genes are TRBV5-6 and TRBJ2-7; 11 positions match TRBD2. This CDR3 region has 16 residues. Germline CDR1 SGHDT, CDR2 YYEEEE. V shed 1 base and J 3 bases; nucleotides not matched to a gene: 6. CDR3 DNA sequence: TGTGCCAGCAGCTTGATTACGGGACTAGCGGTCTACGAGCAGTACTTC. This sequence encodes CASSLITGLAVYEQYF.

CDR3 residues: CAISESSMGTDTQYF. CDR3 bases: TGTGCCATCAGTGAGTCCTCCATGGGGACAGATACGCAGTATTTT. V gene TRBV10-3 combines with J gene TRBJ2-3; D gene unclear. Germline V lookup: CDR1 ENHRY, CDR2 SYGVKD. The CDR3 is made up of 15 amino acids. V dropped 0 bases and J dropped 3 bases, with 10 bases sitting between them.

V and J are TRBV2 and TRBJ1-5; 7 bases are a match to TRBD1. Unmatched junction bases numbered 6, after V lost 5 bases and J lost 5 bases. Germline V gene sequence: CDR1 SNHLY, CDR2 FYNNEI. There are 14 residues in the CDR3. CDR3 amino acids: CASSPDRDDQPQHF. In DNA, the CDR3 is TGTGCCAGCAGTCCCGACAGGGACGATCAGCCCCAGCATTTT.

This clone was counted a single time. The CDR3 nucleotides read TGTGCCAGCAGTGTCAGGGGAGGGACAAATGAGCAGTTCTTC. Protein product: CASSVRGGTNEQFF. This chain links TRBV6-4 with TRBJ2-1; TRBD2 might be the D (7 bases). This CDR3 is built from 14 residues. Trimming pared 4 bases from V and 7 bases from J, leaving 14 bases between. The V gene's germline CDR1 is MRHNA and CDR2 SNTAGT.

The chain carries TRBV5-1 and TRBJ2-3; 14 positions agree with TRBD2. V was pared by 5 bases and J by 3 bases, with 11 bases of the junction left unmatched. Per germline, CDR1 SGHRS and CDR2 YFSETQ. This CDR3 has 18 amino acids. The CDR3 DNA reads as TGCGCCAGCAGACCCGCCGGGACTAGCGGGAGAGGGACAGATACGCAGTATTTT. Translation gives CASRPAGTSGRGTDTQYF.

The chain links TRBV9 to TRBJ2-2, with a tentative D call TRBD2 (6 bases). The CDR3 has 12 residues. Germline V gene sequence: CDR1 SGDLS, CDR2 YYNGEE. The V gene lost 4 bases and the J gene lost 13 bases, with 14 bases spanning the gap. As DNA, the CDR3 is TGTGCCAGCAGCCGTCTGGGGGGAGGGCTGTTTTTT. The encoded protein is CASSRLGGGLFF.

The gene calls are TRBV20-1 and TRBJ2-7, with a possible D match to TRBD1 (6 bases). V dropped 4 bases and J dropped 4 bases, with 8 bases sitting between them. The CDR3 contains 11 residues. Germline V gene data show CDR1 as DFQATT and CDR2 as SNEGSKA (reference sequence). The CDR3 loop is CSAKQGYEQYF. CDR3 nucleotides: TGCAGTGCTAAACAGGGTTACGAGCAGTACTTC.

The chain recombines TRBV28 with TRBJ1-1, with TRBD1 matching 10 bases. Germline lookup yields CDR1 MDHEN and CDR2 SYDVKM. V gave up 8 bases and J gave up 5 bases; unmatched junction bases: 5. This CDR3 spans 13 amino acids. Here the CDR3 DNA reads TGTGCCAGCGGGGACAGGGGAGGGACTGAAGCTTTCTTT. Translating gives CASGDRGGTEAFF.

CDR3 bases: TGTGCCAGCTCACCAGAACAGGGAGTGAACACTGAAGCTTTCTTT. Its protein is CASSPEQGVNTEAFF. The V gene is TRBV18, the J gene TRBJ1-1; D possibly corresponds to TRBD1 (6 bases). Deletions cut 2 bases from V and 0 bases from J, with 10 bases between. Germline V gene sequence: CDR1 KGHSH, CDR2 LQKENI. This CDR3 region has 15 residues.

This clone was detected only a few times. J is TRBJ2-1 and V is TRBV7-9, with D perhaps matching TRBD2 (5 bases). CDR3 length: 14 amino acids. V was trimmed by 0 bases and J by 7 bases, leaving 10 bases between them. Germline V gene lookup returns CDR1 SEHNR and CDR2 FQNEAQ (reference sequence). CDR3 residues: CASSLAGRGNEQFF. DNA of the CDR3: TGTGCCAGCAGCTTAGCGGGTAGAGGGAATGAGCAGTTCTTC.

This chain connects TRBV14 to TRBJ1-1, with TRBD1 as a possible D gene (5 bases). The CDR3 has 14 residues. The germline CDR1 and CDR2 sequences are SGHDN and FVKESK. V was cut by 5 bases and J by 5 bases, with 15 bases left in between. This CDR3 reads CASSIRQSLTEAFF. The CDR3 nucleotides are TGTGCCAGCAGCATCCGACAGTCGCTAACTGAAGCTTTCTTT.

The V call is TRBV5-6, the J call TRBJ1-4; 7 bases line up with TRBD1. V lost 4 bases and J lost 4; bases outside the gene matches: 7. In germline, CDR1 is SGHDT, CDR2 YYEEEE. The CDR3 length is 15 residues. In nucleotides, the CDR3 is TGTGCCAGCAGCGGCGGGACAGCCAATAATGAAAAACTGTTTTTT. Its protein is CASSGGTANNEKLFF.

The chain employs TRBV5-6 and TRBJ2-5; maybe TRBD2 (6 bases). Germline V CDR1 and CDR2: SGHDT, YYEEEE. The CDR3 length is 14 residues. The V and J ends lost 5 bases and 0 bases respectively, with 11 bases between them. CDR3 region: CASREGTDQETQYF. The CDR3, as DNA: TGTGCCAGCAGGGAGGGGACGGACCAAGAGACCCAGTACTTC. Looking up the rest from reference TRBV5-6 and TRBJ2-5 gives the full variable domain: DAGVTQSPTHLIKTRGQQVTLRCSPKSGHDTVSWYQQALGQGPQFIFQYYEEEERQRGNFPDRFSGHQFPNYSSELNVNALLLGDSALYLCASREGTDQETQYFGPGTRLLVL.

The chain is built from TRBV7-3 and TRBJ2-1; D unresolved. Trimming stripped 2 bases from V and 7 bases from J, with 6 bases between. Germline V gives CDR1 SGHTA, CDR2 FQGTGA. This CDR3 is 12 amino acids long. CDR3 nucleotide sequence: TGTGCCAGCAGCTTAGGTAGGAATGAGCAGTTCTTC. This gives the protein CASSLGRNEQFF. Full variable domain (outside the CDR3, taken from reference TRBV7-3 and TRBJ2-1): GAGVSQTPSNKVTEKGKYVELRCDPISGHTALYWYRQSLGQGPEFLIYFQGTGAADDSGLPNDRFFAVRPEGSVSTLKIQRTERGDSAVYLCASSLGRNEQFFGPGTRLTVL.

The CDR3 DNA reads as TGTGCCAGCAGTTTGGGTTATGTAGCGGGGGGGCCGGAGACCCAGTACTTC. It translates to CASSLGYVAGGPETQYF. The rearrangement uses TRBV27 and TRBJ2-5; TRBD2 matches at 11 bases. The germline gives CDR1 MNHEY, CDR2 SMNVEV (reference sequence). This CDR3 has 17 residues. The V segment lost 3 bases and the J segment 5 bases; nucleotides outside the gene matches: 11.

The chain recombines TRBV5-1 with TRBJ1-3; the D gene is possibly TRBD1 (5 bases). Trimming took off 0 bases at V and 2 bases at J, with 9 bases between the two ends. This CDR3 comprises 15 residues. Germline CDR1 and CDR2: SGHRS and YFSETQ. The CDR3 DNA reads as TGCGCCAGCAGCTTGGGACAGCTCCCTGGAAACACCATATATTTT. It translates to CASSLGQLPGNTIYF. The variable domain in full, with the rest retrieved from reference TRBV5-1 and TRBJ1-3, is KAGVTQTPRYLIKTRGQQVTLSCSPISGHRSVSWYQQTPGQGLQFLFEYFSETQRNKGNFPGRFSGRQFSNSRSEMNVSTLELGDSALYLCASSLGQLPGNTIYFGEGSWLTVV.

V gene TRBV7-2 combines with J gene TRBJ2-5; D is possibly TRBD2 (6 bases). The CDR3 is 16 amino acids. Trimming took 5 bases from V and 0 from J, leaving 16 bases between them. Germline CDR1 SGHTA, CDR2 FQGNSA. The CDR3 sequence: CASSLMGTAYQETQYF. For the CDR3, the DNA is TGTGCCAGCAGCCTGATGGGGACTGCGTACCAAGAGACCCAGTACTTC.